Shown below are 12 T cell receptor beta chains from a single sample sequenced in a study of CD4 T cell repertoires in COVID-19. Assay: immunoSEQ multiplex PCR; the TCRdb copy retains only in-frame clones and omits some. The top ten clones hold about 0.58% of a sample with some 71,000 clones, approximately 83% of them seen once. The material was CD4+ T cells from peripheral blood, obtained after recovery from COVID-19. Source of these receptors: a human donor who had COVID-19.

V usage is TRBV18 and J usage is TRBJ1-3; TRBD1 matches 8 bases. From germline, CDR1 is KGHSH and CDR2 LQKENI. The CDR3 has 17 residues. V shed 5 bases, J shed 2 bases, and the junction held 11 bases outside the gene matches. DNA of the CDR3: TGTGCCAGCTCAGCACAAACAACAGGGGGTACTGGAAACACCATATATTTT. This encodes CASSAQTTGGTGNTIYF.

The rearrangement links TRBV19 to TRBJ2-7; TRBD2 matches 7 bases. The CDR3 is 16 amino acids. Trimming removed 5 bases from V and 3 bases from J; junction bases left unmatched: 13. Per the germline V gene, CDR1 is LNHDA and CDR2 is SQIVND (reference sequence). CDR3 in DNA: TGTGCCAGTAGTCCTGAGGTGGGGAGGGCTCTCTACGAGCAGTACTTC. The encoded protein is CASSPEVGRALYEQYF.

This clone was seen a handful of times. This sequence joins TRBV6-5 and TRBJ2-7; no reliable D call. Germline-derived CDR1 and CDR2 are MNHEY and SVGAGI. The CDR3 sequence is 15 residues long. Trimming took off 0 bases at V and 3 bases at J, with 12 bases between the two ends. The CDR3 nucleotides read TGTGCCAGCAGTTACTCGACCGGACGCCTCTACGAGCAGTACTTC. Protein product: CASSYSTGRLYEQYF.

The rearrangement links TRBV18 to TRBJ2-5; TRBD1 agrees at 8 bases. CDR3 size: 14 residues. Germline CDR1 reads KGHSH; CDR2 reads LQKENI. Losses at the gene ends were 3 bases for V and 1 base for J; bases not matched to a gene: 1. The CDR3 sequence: CASSPTGGQETQYF. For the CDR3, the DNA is TGTGCCAGCTCACCCACAGGGGGCCAAGAGACCCAGTACTTC. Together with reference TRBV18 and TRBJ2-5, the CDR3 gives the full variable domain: NAGVMQNPRHLVRRRGQEARLRCSPMKGHSHVYWYRQLPEEGLKFMVYLQKENIIDESGMPKERFSAEFPKEGPSILRIQQVVRGDSAAYFCASSPTGGQETQYFGPGTRLLVL.

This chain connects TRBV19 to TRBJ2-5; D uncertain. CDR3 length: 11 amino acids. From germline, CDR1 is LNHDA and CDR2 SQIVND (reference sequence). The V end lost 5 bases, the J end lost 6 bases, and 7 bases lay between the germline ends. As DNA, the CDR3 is TGTGCCAGTAGTGAAGCAAAGACCCAGTACTTC. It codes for CASSEAKTQYF.

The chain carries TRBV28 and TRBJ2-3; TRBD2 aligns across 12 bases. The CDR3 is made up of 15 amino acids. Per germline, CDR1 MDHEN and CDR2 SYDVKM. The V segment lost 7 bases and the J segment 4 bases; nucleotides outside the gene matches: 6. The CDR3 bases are TGTGCCAGCACCCCGACTAGCGGGAGACCAGATACGCAGTATTTT. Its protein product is CASTPTSGRPDTQYF.

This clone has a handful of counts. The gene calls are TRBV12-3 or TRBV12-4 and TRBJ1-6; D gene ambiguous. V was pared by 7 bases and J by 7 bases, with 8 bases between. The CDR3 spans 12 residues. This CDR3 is CASTWKNSPLHF. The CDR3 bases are TGTGCCAGCACCTGGAAGAATTCACCCCTCCACTTT.

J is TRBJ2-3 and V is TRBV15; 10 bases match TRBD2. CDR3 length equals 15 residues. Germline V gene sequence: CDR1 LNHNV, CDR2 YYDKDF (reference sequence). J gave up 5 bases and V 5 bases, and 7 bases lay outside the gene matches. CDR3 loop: CATSHSGGAGDTQYF. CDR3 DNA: TGTGCCACCAGCCACAGCGGGGGGGCTGGAGATACGCAGTATTTT.

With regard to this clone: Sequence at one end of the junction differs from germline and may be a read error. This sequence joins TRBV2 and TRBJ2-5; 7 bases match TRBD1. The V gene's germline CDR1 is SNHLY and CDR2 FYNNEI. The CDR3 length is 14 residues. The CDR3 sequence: CASGEGGLQETQYF. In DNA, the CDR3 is TGTGCCAGCGGTGAAGGGGGCCTGCAAGAGACCCAGTACTTC.

CDR3 DNA sequence: TGTGCCAGCGGCCCACAGGGGGTTAATGAAAAACTGTTTTTT. Protein sequence: CASGPQGVNEKLFF. This chain uses TRBV7-9 with TRBJ1-4, with TRBD1 matching 8 bases. Germline V gene data show CDR1 as SEHNR and CDR2 as FQNEAQ (reference sequence). The CDR3 sequence is 14 residues long. With 8 bases clipped from V and 4 bases from J, the junction kept 6 bases outside the gene matches. The complete variable domain, with remaining parts taken from reference TRBV7-9 and TRBJ1-4, reads DTGVSQNPRHKITKRGQNVTFRCDPISEHNRLYWYRQTLGQGPEFLTYFQNEAQLEKSRLLSDRFSAERPKGSFSTLEIQRTEQGDSAMYLCASGPQGVNEKLFFGSGTQLSVL.

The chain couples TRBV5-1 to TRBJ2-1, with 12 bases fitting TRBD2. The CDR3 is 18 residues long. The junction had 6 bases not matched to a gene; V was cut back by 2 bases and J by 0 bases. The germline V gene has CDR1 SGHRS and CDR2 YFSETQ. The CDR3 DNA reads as TGCGCCAGCAGCTTCGGACTAGCGGGGACGAGCTCCTACAATGAGCAGTTCTTC. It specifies CASSFGLAGTSSYNEQFF.

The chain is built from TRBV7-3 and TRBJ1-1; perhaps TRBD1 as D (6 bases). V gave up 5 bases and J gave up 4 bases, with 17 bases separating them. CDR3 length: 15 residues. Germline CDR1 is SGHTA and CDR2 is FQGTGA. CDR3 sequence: CASSLQTGGVTEAFF. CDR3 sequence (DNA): TGTGCCAGCAGCCTACAGACAGGCGGGGTCACTGAAGCTTTCTTT.